This T cell receptor beta chain was retrieved from a study of CD8 T cells in ankylosing spondylitis. Study outcomes and limitations: Reports say disease-linked clones showed up significantly more in matched ankylosing spondylitis synovial fluid. Ankylosing spondylitis blood seemed to carry a telltale TCR beta motif made of under 10 highly homologous variants. As for the disease-linked clones, they showed a CD8+ phenotype and occurred at relatively low frequencies in peripheral blood.

Scientists made TCR beta libraries using quantitative 5'-RACE with molecular barcodes. MiXCR, applied by TCRdb to the 5' RACE reads, yields one record per CDR3 protein. The sample holds roughly 260,000 distinct CDR3 sequences; about 19% are singletons and the top ten take less than 9%. CDR1 and CDR2 (germline): MNHEY, SVGAGI. Trimming cost V 5 bases and J 5 bases; bases outside gene matches: 6. This CDR3 region has 14 residues. This clonotype came up a few times. Its antigen is currently unknown. V gene TRBV6-5 combines with J gene TRBJ2-1, with TRBD2 matching over 7 bases. The sequence was obtained from a male donor with ankylosing spondylitis or in good health (not recorded which). The sequencing sample was made of blood, either unsorted or a sorted T cell fraction (not recorded which). The CDR3 region is CASSVLAKNNEQFF. Written as DNA, the CDR3 is TGTGCCAGCAGTGTACTAGCGAAGAACAATGAGCAGTTCTTC.